This is a list of T cell receptor beta chains from one sample in a study of blood T cell repertoires in COVID-19. Assay used: immunoSEQ multiplex PCR; TCRdb lists only in-frame clones, some missing. This repertoire shows about 270,000 clones, about 88% found once; its top ten account for 2.5% to 3.5%. The sequenced sample was PBMCs or T cells enriched from blood (not recorded which). The source is a woman aged 45-65 years who had recovered from COVID-19. Both conserved end residues are part of each CDR3. The order of the fields is clone size, D gene, CDR3 length, J gene, V gene, CDR3 protein, CDR3 DNA. A D gene is named only where the DNA matches it firmly. Size is stated for part of the rows, as once, few or many counts, or as a class when the clone is expanded.

. | . | 15 | TRBJ1-2 | TRBV4-2 | CASSQEGRGNYGYTF | TGTGCCAGCAGCCAAGAAGGTCGGGGAAACTATGGCTACACCTTC
. | . | 14 | TRBJ1-1 | TRBV28 | CASSLGRGNTEAFF | TGTGCCAGCAGTTTAGGAAGAGGGAACACTGAAGCTTTCTTT
. | TRBD1 | 13 | TRBJ2-7 | TRBV28 | CASSSGQEFEQYF | TGTGCCAGCAGTTCAGGACAGGAGTTCGAGCAGTACTTC
. | TRBD2 | 14 | TRBJ2-7 | TRBV5-1 | CASSQGTSGSEQYF | TGCGCCAGCAGCCAAGGGACTAGCGGGAGCGAGCAGTACTTC
. | TRBD1 | 14 | TRBJ1-5 | TRBV30 | CAWSTGALNQPQHF | TGTGCCTGGAGTACAGGGGCCCTTAATCAGCCCCAGCATTTT
once | TRBD2 | 14 | TRBJ2-2 | TRBV5-1 | CASSRTSSPGELFF | TGCGCCAGCAGCCGGACTAGTAGCCCCGGGGAGCTGTTTTTT
. | . | 14 | TRBJ1-5 | TRBV28 | CASSTSGIMQPQHF | TGTGCCAGCAGTACTTCAGGGATTATGCAGCCCCAGCATTTT
. | . | 15 | TRBJ2-7 | TRBV11-2 | CASSSVRGNPYEQYF | TGTGCCAGCAGCTCAGTCAGGGGTAATCCCTACGAGCAGTACTTC
. | TRBD2 | 20 | TRBJ2-1 | TRBV4-3 | CASSQDAGTSGRRYNNEQFF | TGCGCCAGCAGCCAAGACGCCGGGACTAGCGGGAGGCGGTATAACAATGAGCAGTTCTTC
. | . | 14 | TRBJ2-2 | TRBV30 | CAWNGVTNTGELFF | TGTGCCTGGAACGGGGTAACGAACACCGGGGAGCTGTTTTTT
. | . | 18 | TRBJ2-2 | TRBV28 | CASKPGLARKLNTGELFF | TGTGCCAGCAAGCCCGGGCTAGCGAGGAAACTGAACACCGGGGAGCTGTTTTTT
. | . | 15 | TRBJ1-2 | TRBV7-9 | CASSTQAGTEEGYTF | TGTGCCAGCAGCACCCAAGCCGGGACTGAGGAGGGCTACACCTTC
. | . | 14 | TRBJ2-5 | TRBV7-2 | CASSLGRYQETQYF | TGTGCCAGCAGCTTGGGGAGGTACCAAGAGACCCAGTACTTC
. | . | 15 | TRBJ1-6 | TRBV28 | CASSLSHTYNSPLHF | TGTGCCAGCAGTTTATCTCACACCTATAATTCACCCCTCCACTTT
. | . | 16 | TRBJ2-2 | TRBV29-1 | CSARPPGAQNTGELFF | TGCAGCGCCCGTCCTCCGGGTGCCCAGAACACCGGGGAGCTGTTTTTT
. | TRBD1 | 16 | TRBJ1-5 | TRBV19 | CASSIIRGQGIQPQHF | TGTGCCAGTAGTATAATACGAGGACAGGGGATTCAGCCCCAGCATTTT
once | . | 14 | TRBJ1-4 | TRBV28 | CASSPIQGYEKLFF | TGTGCCAGCAGCCCGATACAGGGATATGAAAAACTGTTTTTT
. | . | 15 | TRBJ2-3 | TRBV7-2 | CASSIGTHTTDTQYF | TGTGCCAGCAGCATCGGGACACATACCACAGATACGCAGTATTTT
. | . | 15 | TRBJ1-2 | TRBV19 | CASSIDPGRGNGYTF | TGTGCCAGTAGTATAGATCCCGGCCGAGGGAATGGCTACACCTTC
. | . | 11 | TRBJ1-1 | TRBV28 | CASSAGSRAFF | TGTGCCAGCAGTGCCGGGAGCCGAGCTTTCTTT
. | TRBD2 | 14 | TRBJ2-2 | TRBV5-5 | CASRGLVYTGELFF | TGTGCCAGCCGGGGACTAGTATACACCGGGGAGCTGTTTTTT
. | . | 14 | TRBJ1-5 | TRBV15 | CATSFSGSNQPQHF | TGTGCCACCAGCTTTTCAGGGAGCAATCAGCCCCAGCATTTT
. | TRBD1 | 15 | TRBJ2-3 | TRBV7-9 | CASNTAGTAPHTQYF | TGTGCCAGCAATACTGCCGGGACAGCACCGCATACGCAGTATTTT
once | . | 14 | TRBJ1-2 | TRBV4-2 | CASSPRGEAYGYTF | TGTGCCAGCAGCCCGCGCGGTGAGGCCTATGGCTACACCTTC
. | . | 16 | TRBJ1-5 | TRBV18 | CASSPSTPASNQPQHF | TGTGCCAGCTCACCATCGACACCGGCGAGCAATCAGCCCCAGCATTTT
. | . | 15 | TRBJ2-1 | TRBV2 | CASSSTRRGYNEQFF | TGTGCCAGCAGTTCCACAAGGAGGGGATACAATGAGCAGTTCTTC
. | . | 15 | TRBJ1-1 | TRBV19 | CASTSSGTPNTEAFF | TGTGCCAGTACCTCATCCGGGACACCGAACACTGAAGCTTTCTTT
once | . | 15 | TRBJ1-3 | TRBV5-5 | CASSLEGDAGNTIYF | TGTGCCAGCAGCTTGGAGGGAGATGCTGGAAACACCATATATTTT
. | . | 17 | TRBJ2-1 | TRBV19 | CASSSLGHRATINEQFF | TGTGCCAGTAGCTCCTTGGGGCACAGGGCGACGATCAATGAGCAGTTCTTC
. | . | 13 | TRBJ1-6 | TRBV5-8 | CASSANRDSPLHF | TGTGCCAGCAGCGCGAACAGGGATTCACCCCTCCACTTT
. | TRBD1 | 16 | TRBJ1-4 | TRBV6-5 | CASSYSGQGGNEKLFF | TGTGCCAGCAGTTACTCCGGACAGGGTGGTAATGAAAAACTGTTTTTT
few | TRBD1 | 15 | TRBJ2-7 | TRBV10-3 | CAISEGTGGGYEQYF | TGTGCCATCAGTGAGGGGACAGGGGGCGGATACGAGCAGTACTTC
. | . | 14 | TRBJ1-5 | TRBV9 | CASSVEPVNQPQHF | TGTGCCAGCAGCGTAGAGCCTGTTAATCAGCCCCAGCATTTT
. | TRBD1 | 16 | TRBJ1-1 | TRBV19 | CASSMMDRGVNTEAFF | TGTGCCAGTAGTATGATGGACAGGGGAGTGAACACTGAAGCTTTCTTT
. | TRBD2 | 16 | TRBJ2-3 | TRBV7-9 | CASSYSSGSWADTQYF | TGTGCCAGCAGCTACTCTAGCGGGAGTTGGGCAGATACGCAGTATTTT
. | TRBD2 | 14 | TRBJ2-7 | TRBV25-1 | CASSAGLASGEQYF | TGTGCCAGCAGTGCGGGACTAGCGTCAGGCGAGCAGTACTTC
. | . | 15 | TRBJ2-7 | TRBV29-1 | CSVARGRDFSYEQYF | TGCAGCGTTGCTAGGGGCCGGGACTTTTCCTACGAGCAGTACTTC
. | . | 13 | TRBJ1-2 | TRBV5-1 | CASSLFRDYGYTF | TGCGCCAGCAGCTTGTTCAGGGACTATGGCTACACCTTC
. | TRBD1 | 14 | TRBJ1-2 | TRBV19 | CASSDPGQATGYTF | TGTGCCAGTAGTGACCCGGGACAGGCTACCGGCTACACCTTC
. | . | 13 | TRBJ1-3 | TRBV28 | CASAMGGRNTIYF | TGTGCCAGCGCGATGGGGGGGCGAAACACCATATATTTT
. | . | 14 | TRBJ1-5 | TRBV28 | CASSSSGENQPQHF | TGTGCCAGCAGTTCCTCCGGGGAGAATCAGCCCCAGCATTTT
. | . | 13 | TRBJ2-5 | TRBV6-5 | CASRSSGQETQYF | TGTGCCAGCAGATCCAGCGGGCAAGAGACCCAGTACTTC
. | TRBD1 | 16 | TRBJ2-7 | TRBV28 | CASSSAGTAFRDEQYF | TGTGCCAGCAGTTCCGCCGGGACAGCTTTCAGGGACGAGCAGTACTTC
. | . | 11 | TRBJ2-7 | TRBV5-3 | CAGTPALEQYF | TGTGCCGGCACACCAGCGCTCGAGCAGTACTTC
. | TRBD1 | 14 | TRBJ1-2 | TRBV6-5 | CASSPGQGRSGYTF | TGTGCCAGCAGTCCTGGACAGGGAAGATCTGGCTACACCTTC
. | . | 12 | TRBJ2-5 | TRBV29-1 | CSHTGGGETQYF | TGCAGCCATACAGGGGGGGGAGAGACCCAGTACTTC
. | . | 12 | TRBJ1-2 | TRBV30 | CAWSVLPYGYTF | TGTGCCTGGAGTGTACTTCCCTATGGCTACACCTTC
. | . | 15 | TRBJ1-5 | TRBV28 | CASMSAGRINQPQHF | TGTGCCAGCATGTCGGCGGGAAGAATCAATCAGCCCCAGCATTTT
. | . | 15 | TRBJ2-2 | TRBV5-4 | CASSPPGQNTGELFF | TGTGCCAGCAGCCCGCCGGGACAGAACACCGGGGAGCTGTTTTTT
. | TRBD2 | 15 | TRBJ2-1 | TRBV10-3 | CAISESGSSYNEQFF | TGTGCCATCAGTGAAAGCGGGAGCTCCTACAATGAGCAGTTCTTC
few | . | 15 | TRBJ1-1 | TRBV3-1/TRBV3-2 | CASSQEQGRYTEAFF | TGTGCCAGCAGCCAAGAACAGGGAAGGTACACTGAAGCTTTCTTT
. | . | 12 | TRBJ2-7 | TRBV28 | CASSLTGHEQYF | TGTGCCAGCAGTTTAACAGGGCACGAGCAGTACTTC
. | TRBD1 | 16 | TRBJ1-5 | TRBV6-2/TRBV6-3 | CASSSGQGRSNQPQHF | TGTGCCAGCAGCTCGGGACAGGGTCGTAGCAATCAGCCCCAGCATTTT
. | TRBD2 | 17 | TRBJ2-3 | TRBV9 | CASSVALAGASTDTQYF | TGTGCCAGCAGCGTAGCTCTAGCGGGAGCTAGCACAGATACGCAGTATTTT
. | TRBD2 | 15 | TRBJ2-3 | TRBV4-2 | CASSHGTPGGDTQYF | TGTGCCAGCAGCCACGGGACACCGGGGGGGGATACGCAGTATTTT